This TCR beta chain was profiled in a study of CD8+ T cells in alopecia areata (dated by TCRdb to 2016 to 2019). Regarding the research as a whole: The treated patients took part in an open-label pilot trial in which moderate-to-severe alopecia areata was treated with oral tofacitinib at 5 to 10 mg twice daily. Tofacitinib was administered for 6 to 18 months, and 6 months of follow-up off drug were then conducted to assess delayed response and recurrence. To study T cell clonal expansion in alopecia areata, the researchers applied high-throughput TCRbeta sequencing to both the C3H/HeJ mouse model and human patients. Scalp tissue and sorted CD4+ and CD8+ peripheral blood T cells from patchy and totalis/universalis alopecia areata patients and from healthy controls were covered by human TCRbeta sequencing. Patients on tofacitinib were biopsied at baseline and after 4 and 24 weeks of treatment, and several of the patients also had a later scalp biopsy. Scalp clonality was compared across normal scalp (n=4), patchy alopecia areata scalp (n=8), and alopecia totalis/universalis scalp (n=8). RNA was extracted with the PAXgene miRNA kit for fixed scalp, the miRNeasy kit for PBMCs, and the RNeasy kit for mouse skin. TCRbeta CDR3 regions were amplified by immunoSEQ multiplex PCR using 35 Vbeta forward and 13 Jbeta reverse primers. Points the paper makes about the study in general: Resident alphabeta T cells in normal human skin are also sequenced, complicating scalp TCR repertoire analysis, unlike mouse skin dominated by gammadelta T cells. Compared with mice, TCR sequences shared between patients were less clear, possibly partly because of HLA diversity across the patient population. Lesional scalp, especially in alopecia totalis/universalis, showed higher clonality and more expanded CD8+ clones than normal scalp, suggesting antigenic drive.

The table lists this clone with many counts. Its antigen has not been determined. Qualities for individual bases were not recorded, and no much larger clone is one base off. Read against the paper, the sample's time point label means: baseline before oral tofacitinib. Lesional scalp punch biopsies and peripheral blood were collected from alopecia areata patients. PBMCs were separated by density centrifugation and stained for CD3, CD4 and CD8, after which CD4+ and CD8+ T cells were sorted on a FACSAria. The library was built by means of the immunoSEQ multiplex PCR assay. To provide template for TCR sequencing, every sample had RNA extracted and reverse transcribed into cDNA. First-strand cDNA was synthesized with SuperScript III using a 2:1 mix of oligo-dT and random hexamers. A synthetic immune receptor repertoire was used to assess amplification bias, and residual bias was removed computationally. The paper's processing steps were these. After raw reads were preprocessed to remove errors, the CDR3 was defined following IMGT conventions as running from the conserved cysteine to phenylalanine. Clonality was computed by normalizing Shannon entropy by log2 of the number of productive unique TCRs and subtracting the result from 1. Whether scalp clones were CD4 or CD8 was inferred by matching scalp TCRbeta sequences against CD4 and CD8 repertoires sorted from blood. TCRdb took this table from immuneACCESS and kept in-frame rearrangements with V and J called. Such tables lack part of the clones; where checked against another copy, unresolved V genes explain under half of the gap, and the rest is unexplained. V and J calls and clone size are copied from that table; D and trimming were computed from the DNA. The sample table holds around 140,000 clones, of which about half were seen once. The ten largest clones add up to over 0.85% of the sample.

V loses 4 bases of germline sequence and J loses 4 bases, and the interval between the two ends is 7 bases. CDR1 and CDR2, looked up from the germline V gene, are MDHEN and SYDVKM. From cysteine to phenylalanine, the CDR3 is 12 amino acids long. This entry keeps only the CDR3 DNA: 36 bases, framed from base 1. The chain links TRBV28 with TRBJ2-5; confidence is insufficient to name the D gene. This clonotype originated in a human donor with alopecia areata. The input for sequencing was CD4+ T cells sorted from blood, taken at week 0. Here is the DNA: TGTGCCAGCAGTTGGTCAGGAGAGACCCAGTACTTC. This sequence encodes CASSWSGETQYF.